These 17 T cell receptor beta chains were sequenced from one sample in a study of radiotherapy plus CTLA-4 blockade in lung cancer (dated by TCRdb to 2016 to 2019). Library construction relied on the immunoSEQ multiplex PCR assay. In TCRdb, the immuneACCESS table is reduced to in-frame sequences with V and J assigned. These tables do not hold every clone; where another copy was compared, an unresolved V gene accounts for under half, and the others remain unexplained. The sample table shows under 65,000 clones, and about 77% are seen once. The ten largest clonotypes hold approximately 2.5% of the sample. This sample comprised peripheral blood, obtained from a patient treated with radiotherapy plus ipilimumab. These TCRs come from a human donor with non-small cell lung cancer whose response to radiotherapy plus ipilimumab could not be evaluated.

This chain joins TRBV19 and TRBJ2-5; possibly TRBD2 for D (6 bases). The CDR3 is 14 residues long. Trimming left V 5 bases short and J 1 base short, with 11 bases between. CDR1 is LNHDA and CDR2 is SQIVND in the germline V gene (reference sequence). CDR3: CASSPRTIQETQYF. In DNA, the CDR3 is TGTGCCAGTAGTCCCAGGACTATCCAAGAGACCCAGTACTTC. The whole variable domain, remainder taken from reference TRBV19 and TRBJ2-5, is DGGITQSPKYLFRKEGQNVTLSCEQNLNHDAMYWYRQDPGQGLRLIYYSQIVNDFQKGDIAEGYSVSREKKESFPLTVTSAQKNPTAFYLCASSPRTIQETQYFGPGTRLLVL.

The rearrangement uses TRBV6-6 and TRBJ1-2; D unresolved. The CDR3 totals 13 residues. V gave up 4 bases and J gave up 8 bases, with 14 bases separating them. The germline CDR1 and CDR2 sequences are MNHNY and SVGAGI (reference sequence). For the CDR3, the DNA is TGTGCCAGCAGTTTGGGCAGTACGGTCGGCTACACCTTC. It specifies CASSLGSTVGYTF.

This chain connects TRBV30 to TRBJ2-3, with D uncertain. CDR1 is GTSNPN, CDR2 SVGIG, per germline (reference sequence). CDR3 length: 15 residues. Trimming removed 0 bases at V and 3 bases at J, with 13 bases between. The CDR3: CAWSVQPELTDTQYF. The CDR3 coding sequence is TGTGCCTGGAGTGTACAGCCCGAACTGACAGATACGCAGTATTTT.

This chain joins TRBV2 and TRBJ1-1, with 7 positions matching TRBD1. Per the germline V gene, CDR1 is SNHLY and CDR2 is FYNNEI. J lost 4 bases, V lost 0 bases, and 14 bases had no gene match. This CDR3 is 18 amino acids long. The CDR3 sequence: CASSEAATGLKGGTEAFF. The CDR3 DNA reads TGTGCCAGCAGTGAAGCCGCGACAGGGCTGAAAGGAGGCACTGAAGCTTTCTTT.

The chain couples TRBV21-1 to TRBJ2-5; TRBD2 is the table's D call, not checked against the DNA. TRBV21-1 is termed a pseudogene. The CDR3 has 14 amino acids. The CDR3 nucleotides are TGTGCCAGCAGCAGAGGAGCGGGAACGGAGACCCAGTACTTC. Its translation: CASSRGAGTETQYF.

The chain uses TRBV6-1 and TRBJ2-3; 9 positions match TRBD2. Unmatched junction bases numbered 2, after V lost 3 bases and J lost 4 bases. In germline, CDR1 is MNHNS, CDR2 SASEGT. The CDR3 contains 14 residues. CDR3 in amino acids: CASSESGGSDTQYF. For the CDR3, the DNA is TGTGCCAGCAGTGAGAGCGGGGGGTCAGATACGCAGTATTTT.

The chain has TRBV5-1 and TRBJ2-1; tentatively, D is TRBD1 (6 bases). Germline V gene data show CDR1 as SGHRS and CDR2 as YFSETQ. The ends were cut back, 4 bases at V and 3 bases at J, with 14 bases in the middle. The CDR3 is made up of 15 amino acids. CDR3 sequence (DNA): TGCGCCAGCAGCCTCGGACAGCCGAACTACAATGAGCAGTTCTTC. The encoded protein is CASSLGQPNYNEQFF.

This clone was counted a few times. V usage is TRBV6-5 and J usage is TRBJ2-7; weak D call: TRBD1 (6 bases). From germline, CDR1 is MNHEY and CDR2 SVGAGI. CDR3 length: 14 residues. V was cut by 4 bases and J by 0 bases, with 10 bases left in between. CDR3 residues: CASSLQGASYEQYF. For the CDR3, the DNA is TGTGCCAGCAGTTTACAGGGAGCCTCCTACGAGCAGTACTTC.

This chain links TRBV5-1 with TRBJ2-7; 10 nucleotides align to TRBD2. The V segment lost 3 bases and the J segment 2 bases; nucleotides outside the gene matches: 2. This CDR3 has 14 amino acids. Per germline, CDR1 SGHRS and CDR2 YFSETQ. As DNA, the CDR3 is TGCGCCAGCAGCTCCACTAGCGGGACCTACGAGCAGTACTTC. It is translated as CASSSTSGTYEQYF. Full variable domain (rest looked up from reference TRBV5-1 and TRBJ2-7): KAGVTQTPRYLIKTRGQQVTLSCSPISGHRSVSWYQQTPGQGLQFLFEYFSETQRNKGNFPGRFSGRQFSNSRSEMNVSTLELGDSALYLCASSSTSGTYEQYFGPGTRLTVT.

The rearrangement uses TRBV11-2 and TRBJ2-7, with TRBD2 identical over 9 bases. V was pared by 5 bases and J by 2 bases, with 13 bases of the junction left unmatched. This CDR3 comprises 17 residues. Looked up from germline, CDR1 is SGHAT and CDR2 is FQNNGV. The CDR3 nucleotides are TGTGCCAGCAGCCCGGGACTCCGGACTAGCGTGGCCTACGAGCAGTACTTC. This gives the protein CASSPGLRTSVAYEQYF.

V gene TRBV15 combines with J gene TRBJ2-5; TRBD1 matches 10 bases. The CDR3 covers 19 residues. Unmatched junction bases numbered 12, after V lost 0 bases and J lost 2 bases. CDR1 is LNHNV and CDR2 is YYDKDF in the germline V gene (reference sequence). In nucleotides, the CDR3 is TGTGCCACCAGCAGAGATATGACGGACAGGGGGAGGGATCAAGAGACCCAGTACTTC. It specifies CATSRDMTDRGRDQETQYF.

The V and J genes are TRBV28 and TRBJ1-4; no clear D. V was clipped by 3 bases and J by 0 bases, with 11 bases between them. Germline CDR1 and CDR2: MDHEN and SYDVKM. The CDR3 runs to 16 residues. CDR3 in DNA: TGTGCCAGCAGTTTGAGCGGCACCTCAACTAATGAAAAACTGTTTTTT. Translated, it gives CASSLSGTSTNEKLFF.

The chain joins TRBV9 to TRBJ2-6; 9 bases are a match to TRBD1. Trimming took 3 bases from V and 12 from J; bases not matched to a gene: 10. Per germline, CDR1 SGDLS and CDR2 YYNGEE. This CDR3 spans 15 amino acids. The CDR3 loop reads CASSGNTGGVGVLTF. The CDR3 nucleotides are TGTGCCAGCAGCGGCAATACAGGGGGCGTCGGCGTCCTGACTTTC. The variable domain in full, completed from reference TRBV9 and TRBJ2-6, reads DSGVTQTPKHLITATGQRVTLRCSPRSGDLSVYWYQQSLDQGLQFLIQYYNGEERAKGNILERFSAQQFPDLHSELNLSSLELGDSALYFCASSGNTGGVGVLTFGAGSRLTVL.

The J gene is TRBJ1-1, the V gene TRBV5-1; D uncertain. The germline V and J ends were trimmed by 4 bases and 3 bases, with 7 bases remaining between them. Germline CDR1 reads SGHRS; CDR2 reads YFSETQ. The CDR3 is made up of 12 amino acids. The CDR3 here is CASSRRDTEAFF. The CDR3 DNA reads TGCGCCAGCAGCCGGAGGGACACTGAAGCTTTCTTT.

CDR3 in amino acids: CSARGQFYEQYF. DNA for the CDR3: TGCAGCGCCCGGGGACAGTTTTACGAGCAGTACTTC. The rearrangement links TRBV29-1 to TRBJ2-7, with 7 bases aligning to TRBD1. The CDR3 length is 12 residues. The germline gives CDR1 SQVTM, CDR2 ANQGSEA. Trimming at V came to 7 bases and at J to 4 bases, leaving 7 bases not matched to a gene.

V and J are TRBV5-6 and TRBJ2-7, with 10 positions matching TRBD1. This CDR3 has 15 residues. The junction had 12 bases not matched to a gene; V was cut back by 9 bases and J by 3 bases. CDR1 SGHDT and CDR2 YYEEEE come from the germline V gene. CDR3 DNA: TGTGCCACCCGTCCCCGGGGGACAGGGGTCTACGAGCAGTACTTC. This encodes CATRPRGTGVYEQYF.

The rearrangement joins TRBV11-2 to TRBJ2-7; possible D gene TRBD2, 7 bases. Trimming removed 7 bases at V and 2 bases at J, with 30 bases between. CDR1 is SGHAT and CDR2 is FQNNGV in the germline V gene. CDR3 length: 19 amino acids. For the CDR3, the DNA is TGTGCCAGCACCACTGGAGGTTTTAGGGGGGGGCGAACCCCCTACGAGCAGTACTTC. It is translated as CASTTGGFRGGRTPYEQYF.